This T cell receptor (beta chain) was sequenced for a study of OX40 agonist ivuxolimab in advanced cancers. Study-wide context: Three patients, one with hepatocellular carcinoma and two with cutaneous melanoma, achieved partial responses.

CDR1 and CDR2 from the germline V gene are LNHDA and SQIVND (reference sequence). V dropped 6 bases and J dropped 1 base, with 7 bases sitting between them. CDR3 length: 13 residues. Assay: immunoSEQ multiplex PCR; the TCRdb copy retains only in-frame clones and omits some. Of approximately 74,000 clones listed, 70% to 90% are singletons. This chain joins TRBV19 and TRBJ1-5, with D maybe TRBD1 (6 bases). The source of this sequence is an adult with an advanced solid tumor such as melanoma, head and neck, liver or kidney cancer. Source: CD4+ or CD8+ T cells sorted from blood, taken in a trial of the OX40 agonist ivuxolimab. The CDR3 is CASSQGSNQPQHF. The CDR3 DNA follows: TGTGCCAGTAGCCAGGGGAGCAATCAGCCCCAGCATTTT.